The following is a T cell receptor (beta chain) sequence with its context. Its antigen target is currently unknown. Base quality data are lacking; no much larger clone is found one base away. The CDR3 regions of human TCRbeta chains were analyzed by immunosequencing. Per the authors' processing: TCRs in the repertoires were matched against a reference library of SARS-CoV-2-specific TCRs that had been generated with the MIRA antigen-specificity platform. Breadth was defined as the fraction of unique TCRs that were SARS-CoV-2-associated. Depth was defined as the fraction of total T cells that were SARS-CoV-2-associated. Using the MIRA data, every spike-specific TCR was mapped to the spike region that the TCR reacted to and assigned to either a CD4 or a CD8 class. Log10-transformed breadth and depth values were compared by one-way ANOVA with Sidak's multiple comparisons tests. Entries here come from immuneACCESS through TCRdb and include only in-frame sequences with V and J called. Some clones fail to appear in such tables; in the studies checked, an unresolved V gene covers under half of the shortfall, and the cause of the remainder is unknown. The DNA was the basis for D and trimming; V, J and clone size are from that table. This sample lists about 190,000 clones; 80% to 90% were detected once. The leading ten clones occupy 2.5% to 3% of the sample.

Interpreted using the paper, the time point label stands for: baseline before first vaccination. The meaning of the sample's treatment or condition label: meningococcal conjugate vaccine given as trial control. Vaccinee samples came from UK trials COV001 and COV002, including a single-blind randomized controlled phase 2/3 trial of AZD1222 (ChAdOx1 nCoV-19) in healthy adults. For TCRbeta chain sequencing, PBMC samples were collected from trial participants at day 0 and at day 28 after the second dose. The data were taken from a study of T cell responses to AZD1222 COVID-19 vaccine (dated by TCRdb to the early 2020s). As for the study more broadly: TCR sequencing was performed for about 250 trial participants, of whom 207 were given two doses of AZD1222 and some 25 were given two doses of MenACWY control vaccine. Enrollment into the trials was organized by age into subgroups of 18-55, 56-69 and 70-plus years, and those subgroups contained approximately 150, 30 and 60 TCR-sequenced participants, respectively.

The CDR3 has 11 amino acids, counting the end cysteine and phenylalanine. Solely the CDR3 DNA is kept, with 33 bases framed from the first base. Deletion took 6 bases off V and 9 bases off J, with a span of 6 bases between the germline ends. From the germline V gene (reference sequence), CDR1 is SEHNR and CDR2 is FQNEAQ. The research as a whole found: Because no day 14 peak-response samples were available, repertoires were characterized only after the peak T cell response. Vaccine-associated CD4 TCRs spanned the whole spike protein, with dominant responses in regions 160-218 and 743-854. Only five to seven AZD1222 recipients were SARS-CoV-2 seropositive at baseline, limiting conclusions about previously exposed vaccinees. Spike-specific TCR breadth and depth rose significantly after two AZD1222 doses compared with day 0 and with MenACWY recipients. Participants were mostly white British, with more females than males. The authors suggested clonal diversity may have been underestimated. The 56-69-year group was small, and its depth increase did not reach significance, likely because of low power. Nearly half of unique spike-specific TCRs reportedly recognized epitopes outside regions mutated in the B.1.351 and B.1.1.7 variants.

The sequence was collected from an adult in good health. The sample consisted of peripheral blood, taken on day 0 of MenACWY control vaccination. The V and J segments used are TRBV7-9 and TRBJ1-6; no D gene call is confident. The DNA reads as follows: TGTGCCAGCAGTTCGGGTTCACCCCTCCACTTT. It translates to CASSSGSPLHF.